This entry is about one T cell receptor beta chain. The data stem from a study of long-term antiretroviral therapy in people with HIV. Samples held roughly 0.85-11 million cryopreserved PBMC, and DNA extraction followed. Germline V gene sequence: CDR1 SEHNR, CDR2 FQNEAQ (reference sequence). This CDR3 contains 18 residues. V shed 5 bases, J shed 8 bases, and the junction held 15 bases outside the gene matches. Version v3.0 of the immunoSEQ assay ran at survey level. Libraries were prepared by immunoSEQ multiplex PCR; TCRdb keeps only in-frame clonotypes and omits some of them. Of approximately 27,000 clones listed, 80% to 95% were seen once; the top ten hold around 4.2%.

The source was unsorted PBMCs, collected 3.1 years after starting antiretroviral therapy. This chain links TRBV7-9 with TRBJ2-1; 13 nucleotides agree with TRBD2. The clonotype originates from a man younger than 35 with HIV. As DNA, the CDR3 is TGTGCCAGCAGCCAGGCGGGAGGGGGACTAGCGGGGTACCATGAGCAGTTCTTC. It codes for CASSQAGGGLAGYHEQFF.